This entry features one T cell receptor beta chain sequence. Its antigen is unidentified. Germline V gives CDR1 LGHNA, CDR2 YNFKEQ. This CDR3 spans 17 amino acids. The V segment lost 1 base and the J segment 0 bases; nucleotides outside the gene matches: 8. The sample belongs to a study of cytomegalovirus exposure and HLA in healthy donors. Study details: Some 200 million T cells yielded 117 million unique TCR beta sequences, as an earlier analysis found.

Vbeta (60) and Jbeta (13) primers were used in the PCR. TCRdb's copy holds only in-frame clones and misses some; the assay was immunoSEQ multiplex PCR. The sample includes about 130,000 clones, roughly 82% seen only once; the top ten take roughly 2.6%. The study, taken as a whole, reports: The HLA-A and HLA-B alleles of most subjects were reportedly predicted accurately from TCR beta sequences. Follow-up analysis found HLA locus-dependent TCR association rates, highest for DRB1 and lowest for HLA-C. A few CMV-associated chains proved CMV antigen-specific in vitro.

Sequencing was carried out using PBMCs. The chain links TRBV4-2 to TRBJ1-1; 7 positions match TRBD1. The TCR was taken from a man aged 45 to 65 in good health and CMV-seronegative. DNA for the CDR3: TGTGCCAGCAGCCAAGGAGGAGGGGGCGGAATGAACACTGAAGCTTTCTTT. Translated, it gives CASSQGGGGGMNTEAFF.